The 18 T cell receptor beta chains presented below share a single source sample, sequenced in a study of blood T cells in healthy people across ages. The use of a sample-barcoded 5' primer and a J-beta primer mix characterized a second PCR of roughly 7 to 12 cycles. TCRdb itself ran the 5' RACE reads through MiXCR, one entry per CDR3 protein. The table includes approximately 900,000 distinct CDR3 sequences, 45% to 50% detected once. Sequencing input: blood. The receptors were sampled from a man aged 25-40 years in good health.

The V gene is TRBV4-2, the J gene TRBJ2-5; 14 bases agree with TRBD2. CDR3 size: 16 residues. The germline gives CDR1 LGHNA, CDR2 YNFKEQ. V was pared by 4 bases and J by 4 bases, with 5 bases of the junction left unmatched. The CDR3 is CASSLRTSGGSETQYF. CDR3 in DNA: TGTGCCAGCAGCCTTCGGACTAGCGGGGGGTCAGAGACCCAGTACTTC.

This clonotype was detected a few times. The chain couples TRBV4-2 to TRBJ1-1; D is perhaps TRBD1 (6 bases). V shed 3 bases and J shed 4 bases, with 9 bases lying between them. The CDR3 totals 13 residues. Per germline, CDR1 LGHNA and CDR2 YNFKEQ. CDR3 nucleotides: TGTGCCAGCAGCCACGGAGGGGGCACTGAAGCTTTCTTT. Protein sequence: CASSHGGGTEAFF.

The chain is built from TRBV11-2 and TRBJ2-5; 7 nucleotides align to TRBD1. V dropped 4 bases and J dropped 5; count of bases not matched to a gene: 7. This CDR3 region has 14 residues. Germline assignment: CDR1 SGHAT and CDR2 FQNNGV. The CDR3 here is CASSSLPQGETQYF. The CDR3, as DNA: TGTGCCAGCAGCTCCCTCCCACAGGGGGAGACCCAGTACTTC. Looking up the rest from reference TRBV11-2 and TRBJ2-5 gives the full variable domain: EAGVAQSPRYKIIEKRQSVAFWCNPISGHATLYWYQQILGQGPKLLIQFQNNGVVDDSQLPKDRFSAERLKGVDSTLKIQPAKLEDSAVYLCASSSLPQGETQYFGPGTRLLVL.

This clonotype was detected only a few times. This chain joins TRBV4-1 and TRBJ1-2; D ambiguous. The CDR3 sequence is 19 residues long. The ends were cut back, 0 bases at V and 9 bases at J, with 29 bases in the middle. CDR1 is MGHRA and CDR2 is YSYEKL in the germline V gene. The DNA of the CDR3 is TGCGCCAGCAGCCAAGAAATCGGGGTCCGGCCGGCGGCCTCATATCGCTACACCTTC. Amino acids: CASSQEIGVRPAASYRYTF.

The genes are TRBV6-2 or TRBV6-3 and TRBJ2-7; 9 bases align to TRBD2. V lost 6 bases, J lost 7 bases, and 10 bases stayed unmatched. Germline V lookup: CDR1 MNHEY, CDR2 SVGEGT. The CDR3 runs 14 residues. The CDR3 here is CASRRLAVPDEQYF. DNA of the CDR3: TGTGCCAGCAGGAGACTAGCGGTGCCTGATGAGCAGTACTTC.

The table lists this clonotype with a count of one. At one end the junction does not follow the germline gene, possibly because of a read error. This chain connects TRBV7-8 to TRBJ2-3, with 8 bases lining up with TRBD2. Germline loops: CDR1 SGHVS, CDR2 FQNEAQ. The CDR3 is made up of 15 amino acids. The CDR3 loop is CASSLGTSSTDMQYF. Here the CDR3 DNA reads TGTGCCAGCAGCCTGGGGACTAGTAGCACAGATATGCAGTATTTT.

The chain recombines TRBV4-1 with TRBJ1-5; TRBD1 is a possible D gene (5 bases). Trimming pared 2 bases from V and 7 bases from J, leaving 18 bases between. Germline lookup yields CDR1 MGHRA and CDR2 YSYEKL. The length of the CDR3 is 16 residues. CDR3 residues: CASSQRIQERGQPQHF. Written as DNA, the CDR3 is TGCGCCAGCAGCCAACGAATACAGGAAAGGGGACAGCCCCAGCATTTT.

The V gene is TRBV4-3, the J gene TRBJ2-4; 8 nucleotides agree with TRBD1. CDR3 size: 16 residues. Looked up from germline, CDR1 is LGHNA and CDR2 is YSLEER. V was pared by 0 bases and J by 13 bases, with 14 bases of the junction left unmatched. This CDR3 is CASSQDIRGQEQGQYF. CDR3 DNA: TGCGCCAGCAGCCAAGATATAAGGGGACAGGAACAGGGCCAGTACTTC.

In regard to this clonotype: Just one base apart from a much larger clone, this may be a read error. The V gene is TRBV7-2, the J gene TRBJ2-6, with 12 nucleotides matching TRBD2. The CDR3 sequence is 18 residues long. With V trimmed by 5 bases and J by 0 bases, 5 bases remained unmatched. The V gene's germline CDR1 is SGHTA and CDR2 FQGNSA. The CDR3 loop is CASSRRLAGVSGANVLTF. The CDR3 DNA reads TGTGCCAGCAGCAGACGACTAGCGGGGGTCTCTGGGGCCAACGTCCTGACTTTC.

This clonotype was seen more than once but under ten times. This rearrangement joins TRBV4-1 to TRBJ2-1, with 10 bases aligning to TRBD2. The V gene end was trimmed by 1 base and the J gene end by 8 bases; junction bases not matched to a gene: 14. Looked up from germline, CDR1 is MGHRA and CDR2 is YSYEKL. CDR3 length: 18 amino acids. The CDR3 sequence is CASSQVLSGGLAAYEQFF. The DNA for the CDR3 is TGCGCCAGCAGCCAAGTCCTCAGCGGCGGACTAGCGGCCTATGAGCAGTTCTTC.

This clonotype has a handful of counts. This chain uses TRBV9 with TRBJ1-4, with 7 nucleotides matching TRBD1. Germline CDR1 reads SGDLS; CDR2 reads YYNGEE. This CDR3 has 15 residues. With V trimmed by 4 bases and J by 7 bases, 10 bases remained unmatched. DNA of the CDR3: TGTGCCAGCAGCCCTTTGTCCCGGGACAGTGAAAAACTGTTTTTT. This codes for CASSPLSRDSEKLFF.

This clonotype was observed a few times. V usage is TRBV20-1 and J usage is TRBJ1-1; TRBD1 might be the D (5 bases). The germline gives CDR1 DFQATT, CDR2 SNEGSKA (reference sequence). The V gene lost 5 bases and the J gene lost 3 bases, with 7 bases spanning the gap. CDR3 size: 11 residues. Here the CDR3 DNA reads TGCAGTGCTCGAGGGGACACTGAAGCTTTCTTT. Translated, it gives CSARGDTEAFF.

This clonotype was recorded once. The chain joins TRBV20-1 to TRBJ1-1; tentatively, D is TRBD1 (5 bases). Germline CDR1 DFQATT, CDR2 SNEGSKA (reference sequence). Trimming pared 3 bases from V and 1 base from J, leaving 18 bases between. The CDR3 has 16 amino acids. CDR3 nucleotides: TGCAGTGCTAGGAGAGGGGCCGCTTCCAGGAACACTGAAGCTTTCTTT. Protein sequence: CSARRGAASRNTEAFF.

This chain uses TRBV28 with TRBJ2-1, with a weak D call TRBD1 (6 bases). TRBJ2-7 matches the DNA end more closely, so the J call is doubtful. The CDR3 is made up of 13 amino acids. Germline V gives CDR1 MDHEN, CDR2 SYDVKM. The CDR3 protein is CASSVRGYYEQYF. The CDR3 DNA follows: TGTGCCAGCAGTGTCAGGGGTTACTACGAGCAGTACTTC.

The rearrangement uses TRBV20-1 and TRBJ2-5, with TRBD2 matching over 7 bases. The DNA end lines up better with TRBJ2-7; the J call may be wrong. CDR1 and CDR2 (germline): DFQATT, SNEGSKA (reference sequence). The CDR3 extends over 16 amino acids. This chain's CDR3 is CSARARPGGLNYEQYF. The DNA for the CDR3 is TGCAGTGCTAGAGCCCGTCCGGGGGGACTGAACTACGAGCAGTACTTC.

V gene TRBV5-1 combines with J gene TRBJ1-2; TRBD1 agrees at 7 bases. The length of the CDR3 is 14 residues. J lost 8 bases, V lost 3 bases, and 10 bases had no gene match. CDR1 is SGHRS and CDR2 is YFSETQ in the germline V gene. In DNA, the CDR3 is TGCGCCAGCAGCTCTGACAGGGACGCTGCGGGCTACACCTTC. Translated, it gives CASSSDRDAAGYTF.

This clonotype was found a few times. The rearrangement joins TRBV29-1 to TRBJ2-3, with a weak D call TRBD1 (6 bases). The CDR3 is 13 residues long. Germline V gives CDR1 SQVTM, CDR2 ANQGSEA. Trimming took off 6 bases at V and 1 base at J, with 11 bases between the two ends. CDR3 loop: CSVPGHRTDTQYF. For the CDR3, the DNA is TGCAGCGTGCCGGGACACCGCACAGATACGCAGTATTTT.

A remark on this clonotype: A junction boundary mismatches the germline segment, possibly from a read error. The chain recombines TRBV2 with TRBJ2-1, with a tentative D call TRBD2 (6 bases). The CDR3 is 14 amino acids. Germline CDR1 reads SNHLY; CDR2 reads FYNNEI. The CDR3 nucleotides read TGTGCCGGCAGTGAAAGGAGGGGTAACAATGAGCAGTTCTTC. This gives the protein CAGSERRGNNEQFF.